This TCR beta chain is drawn from a study of cytotoxic CD8 clonotypes in ibrutinib-treated CLL. Study-level background: Sample averages reached 250,000 to 300,000 productive templates and 80,000 to 100,000 productive rearrangements.

TCRdb keeps only in-frame clones here, not all; method: immunoSEQ multiplex PCR. The sample shows under 200,000 clones, more than 65% of them seen only once. Trimming shortened V by 1 base and J by 5 bases, and 15 bases separated the two germline ends. There are 16 residues in the CDR3. CDR1 is MDHEN and CDR2 is SYDVKM in the germline V gene. Material: PBMCs, obtained after 12 months of ibrutinib treatment. The V gene is TRBV28, the J gene TRBJ2-1; either TRBD1 or TRBD2 may fit D (5 bases each). The receptor comes from a human donor with chronic lymphocytic leukemia. The CDR3: CASSLFGSRGDNEQFF. CDR3 sequence (DNA): TGTGCCAGCAGTTTATTCGGGTCAAGAGGGGACAATGAGCAGTTCTTC.